This TCR beta chain was obtained from a study of control samples from healthy donors and cancer patients. Data came from immunoSEQ multiplex PCR; TCRdb stores just in-frame clones and leaves some out. The table includes nearly 200,000 clones, about 90% detected once. The sequenced material came from blood. The sequence was collected from a man aged 25-45 years in good health.

The CDR3 loop reads CASSPQSGANVLTF. The DNA for the CDR3 is TGTGCCAGCAGTCCTCAATCTGGGGCCAACGTCCTGACTTTC. The chain carries TRBV6-4 and TRBJ2-6; D unclear. Germline CDR1 is MRHNA and CDR2 is SNTAGT. Between the trimmed V and J ends, which lost 5 bases and 1 base, there was a span of 6 bases. The CDR3 extends over 14 amino acids.